This TCR beta chain was observed in a study of blood T cell repertoires in COVID-19. Per the original data handling: Nucleated cell number was recorded as an estimate derived from reference gene primer amplification. Method: immunoSEQ multiplex PCR; TCRdb's copy keeps in-frame clones and lacks some. The V and J calls and clone size were taken over from that table, and D and trimming were inferred from the DNA. The data contain 140,000 or so clones, around nine tenths of them singletons. There are 17 residues in the CDR3. V shed 0 bases, J shed 8 bases, and the junction held 13 bases outside the gene matches. Germline lookup yields CDR1 SGHVS and CDR2 FQNEAQ.

Sequenced material: peripheral blood. This sequence joins TRBV7-8 and TRBJ2-1, with 7 bases fitting TRBD2. The receptor's source is a human donor in a cohort sampled during active COVID-19. CDR3 region: CASSLAAPWTSSDEQFF. In DNA, the CDR3 is TGTGCCAGCAGCTTAGCTGCCCCTTGGACTAGTTCCGATGAGCAGTTCTTC. The whole variable domain, remainder taken from reference TRBV7-8 and TRBJ2-1, is GAGVSQSPRYKVAKRGQDVALRCDPISGHVSLFWYQQALGQGPEFLTYFQNEAQLDKSGLPSDRFFAERPEGSVSTLKIQRTQQEDSAVYLCASSLAAPWTSSDEQFFGPGTRLTVL.